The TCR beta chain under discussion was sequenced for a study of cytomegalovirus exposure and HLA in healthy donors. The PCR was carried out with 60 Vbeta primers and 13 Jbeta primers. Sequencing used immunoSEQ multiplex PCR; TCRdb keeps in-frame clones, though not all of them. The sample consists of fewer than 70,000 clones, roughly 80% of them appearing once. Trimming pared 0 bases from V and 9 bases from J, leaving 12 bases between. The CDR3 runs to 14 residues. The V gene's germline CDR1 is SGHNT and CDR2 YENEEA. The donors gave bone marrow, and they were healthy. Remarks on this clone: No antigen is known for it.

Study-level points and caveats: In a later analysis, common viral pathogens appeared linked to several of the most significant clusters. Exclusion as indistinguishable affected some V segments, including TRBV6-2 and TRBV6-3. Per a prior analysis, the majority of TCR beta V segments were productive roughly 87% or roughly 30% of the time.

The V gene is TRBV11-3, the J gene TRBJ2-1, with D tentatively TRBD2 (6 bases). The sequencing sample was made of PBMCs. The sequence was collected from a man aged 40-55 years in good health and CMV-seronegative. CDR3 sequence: CASSLESGVAEQFF. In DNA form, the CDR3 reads TGTGCCAGCAGCTTAGAATCGGGGGTGGCTGAGCAGTTCTTC. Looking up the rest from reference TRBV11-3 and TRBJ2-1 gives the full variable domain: EAGVVQSPRYKIIEKKQPVAFWCNPISGHNTLYWYLQNLGQGPELLIRYENEEAVDDSQLPKDRFSAERLKGVDSTLKIQPAELGDSAVYLCASSLESGVAEQFFGPGTRLTVL.